Listed here are 7 T cell receptor beta chains from one sample, sequenced in a study of blood T cell repertoires in COVID-19. The method was immunoSEQ multiplex PCR; TCRdb's version includes in-frame clones alone and lacks a portion of them. The sample lists 180,000 or so clones, approximately 85% occurring once. Sequencing used PBMCs or T cells enriched from blood (not recorded which). The receptors shown here come from a man in his forties with acute COVID-19.

This CDR3 is CASSLAGGVTDTQYF. As DNA, the CDR3 is TGTGCCAGCAGCTTGGCTGGAGGGGTCACAGATACGCAGTATTTT. The V and J genes are TRBV7-8 and TRBJ2-3; D is possibly TRBD2 (6 bases). Trimming stripped 3 bases from V and 2 bases from J, with 12 bases between. This CDR3 is 15 amino acids long. Per germline, CDR1 SGHVS and CDR2 FQNEAQ.

The chain employs TRBV28 and TRBJ1-1, with a possible D match to TRBD1 (5 bases). The CDR3 totals 12 residues. Trimming removed 10 bases at V and 0 bases at J, with 9 bases between. Germline V lookup: CDR1 MDHEN, CDR2 SYDVKM. This CDR3 is CAIGAMNTEAFF. In DNA form, the CDR3 reads TGTGCCATAGGGGCTATGAACACTGAAGCTTTCTTT.

The chain uses TRBV18 and TRBJ1-4; a possible D gene is TRBD1 (5 bases). Germline lookup yields CDR1 KGHSH and CDR2 LQKENI. The CDR3 extends over 13 amino acids. Trimming removed 3 bases from V and 8 bases from J, with 10 bases in between. CDR3: CASSPPDREKLFF. For the CDR3, the DNA is TGTGCCAGCTCACCCCCCGACAGAGAAAAACTGTTTTTT.

The sample holds one count of this clone. The chain is built from TRBV7-2 and TRBJ2-1; 10 bases match TRBD2. Germline-derived CDR1 and CDR2 are SGHTA and FQGNSA. After removal of 5 bases from V and 15 bases from J, the junction contained 7 bases not matched to a gene. The CDR3 spans 12 residues. CDR3 in amino acids: CASSRVSGRVFF. CDR3 bases: TGTGCCAGCAGCCGAGTCAGCGGGAGGGTGTTCTTC.

The chain uses TRBV5-4 and TRBJ2-3; D is perhaps TRBD2 (5 bases). CDR3 size: 14 residues. The germline V gene encodes CDR1 SGHNT and CDR2 YYREEE (reference sequence). V was trimmed by 3 bases and J by 3 bases, leaving 11 bases between them. CDR3 bases: TGTGCCAGCAGCTCAGCGGTCGGGACAGATACGCAGTATTTT. Amino acid sequence: CASSSAVGTDTQYF.

The chain has TRBV5-1 and TRBJ2-7; D is ambiguous. The CDR3 is 14 amino acids. Germline lookup yields CDR1 SGHRS and CDR2 YFSETQ. Trimming cost V 0 bases and J 4 bases, with 11 bases left between them. CDR3 coding DNA: TGCGCCAGCAGCTTGGGGCAGGTAGGATACGAGCAGTACTTC. This translates into CASSLGQVGYEQYF.

J is TRBJ2-1 and V is TRBV28; 8 positions agree with TRBD1. Germline assignment: CDR1 MDHEN and CDR2 SYDVKM. The CDR3 spans 14 residues. Trimming removed 0 bases from V and 8 bases from J; junction bases left unmatched: 3. The CDR3 region has the DNA TGTGCCAGCAGTTTATGGGGCAGGGGGCATGAGCAGTTCTTC. As protein: CASSLWGRGHEQFF.